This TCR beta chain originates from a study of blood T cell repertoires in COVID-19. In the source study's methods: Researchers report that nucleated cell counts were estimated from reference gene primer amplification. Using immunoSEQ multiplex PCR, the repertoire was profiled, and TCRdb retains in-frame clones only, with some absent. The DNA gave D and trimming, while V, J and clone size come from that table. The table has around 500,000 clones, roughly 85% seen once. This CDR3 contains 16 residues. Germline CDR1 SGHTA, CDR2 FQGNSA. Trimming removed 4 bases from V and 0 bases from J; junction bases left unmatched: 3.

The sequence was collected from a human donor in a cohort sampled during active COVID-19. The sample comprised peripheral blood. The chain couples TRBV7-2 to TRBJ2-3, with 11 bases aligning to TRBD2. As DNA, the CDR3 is TGTGCCAGCAGCTATTCTAGCGGGGGGAGCACAGATACGCAGTATTTT. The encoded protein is CASSYSSGGSTDTQYF.